This is a list of T cell receptor beta chains from one sample in a study of blood T cell repertoires in COVID-19. Clones were read by immunoSEQ multiplex PCR, and TCRdb kept only the in-frame ones, dropping some. The sample lists 190,000 or so clones, about 89% seen once, with approximately 8% in the top ten. The specimen sequenced was PBMCs or T cells enriched from blood (not recorded which). The source of these receptors is a woman aged 18-29 years who had recovered from COVID-19. Both conserved end residues are part of each CDR3. The order of the fields is J gene, clone size, V gene, D gene, CDR3 DNA, CDR3 protein. D genes are given only for firm matches. Not every row has a clone size; where given, it reads once, few, many or a size class.

>TRBJ1-5|.|TRBV13|.
TGTGCCAGCAGTGCCGGAGATCAGCCCCAGCATTTT
CASSAGDQPQHF
>TRBJ2-1|.|TRBV9|.
TGTGCCAGCAGCGTCGGGATTAGCTTTAGCTCCTACAATGAGCAGTTCTTC
CASSVGISFSSYNEQFF
>TRBJ1-3|.|TRBV28|.
TGTGCCAGCAGTCAAGGGGTTGGAAACACCATATATTTT
CASSQGVGNTIYF
>TRBJ1-2|.|TRBV6-6|TRBD1
TGTGCCAGCAGTTACGCGGCTGGACAGGATATGGGCTACACCTTC
CASSYAAGQDMGYTF
>TRBJ2-7|.|TRBV19|.
TGTGCCAGTAGTATCGAGGGTAGGGAGCAGTACTTC
CASSIEGREQYF
>TRBJ1-2|.|TRBV5-8|.
TGTGCCAGCAGCTTTTACAGACAAGCTAACTATGGCTACACCTTC
CASSFYRQANYGYTF
>TRBJ1-5|.|TRBV10-3|.
TGTGCTGGTACCGCGGACAGAAATCAGCCCCAGCATTTT
CAGTADRNQPQHF
>TRBJ2-5|.|TRBV19|.
TGTGCCAGTAGTGAACGGGAGACCCAGTACTTC
CASSERETQYF
>TRBJ1-3|.|TRBV9|.
TGTGCCAGCAGCCTCCTAGGTACCGGCTCTGGAAACACCATATATTTT
CASSLLGTGSGNTIYF
>TRBJ2-2|.|TRBV29-1|.
TGCAGCGTTGCCCCACTCGAGACCCAGGCCGGGGAGCTGTTTTTT
CSVAPLETQAGELFF
>TRBJ1-3|.|TRBV5-1|.
TGCGCCAGCAGCCTTACAGGGTCTGGAAACACCATATATTTT
CASSLTGSGNTIYF
>TRBJ2-3|.|TRBV24-1|TRBD2
TGTGCCACCAGTGACGTCGCGGGGGGAAAGACAGATACGCAGTATTTT
CATSDVAGGKTDTQYF
>TRBJ2-2|.|TRBV25-1|.
TGTGCCAGCAGTGAAAGGGGCGGGGAGCTGTTTTTT
CASSERGGELFF
>TRBJ2-5|.|TRBV4-2|TRBD2
TGTGCCAGCAGCCAAGGGCTAGCGGGGGGTACCCAAGAGACCCAGTACTTC
CASSQGLAGGTQETQYF
>TRBJ2-1|few|TRBV6-1|TRBD2
TGTGCCAGCAGTGCAGCTAGCGGGGCCTACAATGAGCAGTTCTTC
CASSAASGAYNEQFF
>TRBJ1-2|.|TRBV28|.
TGTGCCAGCAGTGTTAGGGGTGCCTATGGCTACACCTTC
CASSVRGAYGYTF
>TRBJ1-4|.|TRBV18|TRBD1
TGTGCCAGCTCGCCGACTGGGACAGGTGAAGAAAAACTGTTTTTT
CASSPTGTGEEKLFF
>TRBJ2-7|.|TRBV30|.
TGTGCCTGGGGGACGGGGAGGGAGCAGTACTTC
CAWGTGREQYF
>TRBJ2-2|once|TRBV6-5|TRBD2
TGTGCCTTACGACCTAGCGGGAACACCGGGGAGCTGTTTTTT
CALRPSGNTGELFF
>TRBJ1-1|once|TRBV11-2|.
TGTGCCAGCAGCCCCCCCCTGAGGCGTGGGTTGAACACTGAAGCTTTCTTT
CASSPPLRRGLNTEAFF
>TRBJ2-3|.|TRBV3-1/TRBV3-2|TRBD2
TGTGCCAGCAGCCGACTAGCGGGGGGCACAGATACGCAGTATTTT
CASSRLAGGTDTQYF
>TRBJ1-6|few|TRBV28|TRBD1
TGTGCCAGCAGCCCAGGGGGACATAGTAATTCACCCCTCCACTTT
CASSPGGHSNSPLHF
>TRBJ1-3|.|TRBV5-1|.
TGCGCCAGCAGCTTGGCCACCAACGGGGGGATCACTGGAAACACCATATATTTT
CASSLATNGGITGNTIYF
>TRBJ1-6|.|TRBV28|TRBD1
TGTGCCAGCAGCCCGGGACAGGGAACTTCACCCCTCCACTTT
CASSPGQGTSPLHF
>TRBJ1-1|.|TRBV5-1|TRBD1
TGCGCCAGCGGTGGACAGGGGCCGAACACTGAAGCTTTCTTT
CASGGQGPNTEAFF
>TRBJ1-4|.|TRBV28|.
TGTGCCAGCAGTGCCCCCGGACAGAGAAATGAAAAACTGTTTTTT
CASSAPGQRNEKLFF
>TRBJ1-6|.|TRBV3-1/TRBV3-2|.
TGTGCCAGCAGCCAGGAGCTTACAGGGAACTATAATTCACCCCTCCACTTT
CASSQELTGNYNSPLHF
>TRBJ1-1|.|TRBV19|.
TGTGCCAGTAGTATAGATCAAGCCTCCGCGGCCGCTTTCTTT
CASSIDQASAAAFF
>TRBJ1-6|.|TRBV20-1|TRBD1
TGCAGTGCTAGTTTGGACAGGGGACGGAATTCACCCCTCCACTTT
CSASLDRGRNSPLHF
>TRBJ1-2|once|TRBV2|TRBD1
TGTGCCAGCAGTGTAACAGGGGCCCCGAGCTATGGCTACACCTTC
CASSVTGAPSYGYTF
>TRBJ1-2|.|TRBV7-9|.
TGTGCCAGCAGCGTCTTACTTATCTATGGCTACACCTTC
CASSVLLIYGYTF
>TRBJ1-4|.|TRBV12-5|TRBD1
TGTGCTAGTGGTTTGGCTCTCCCGGGACAGGGAGTAAAACTGTTTTTT
CASGLALPGQGVKLFF
>TRBJ2-2|.|TRBV4-1|.
TGCGCCAGCAGCCAATGGGAGGAGGGCACCGGGGAGCTGTTTTTT
CASSQWEEGTGELFF
>TRBJ2-3|few|TRBV5-4|.
TGTGCCAGCAGCGCGCGGTCGGCCACAGATACGCAGTATTTT
CASSARSATDTQYF
>TRBJ1-6|.|TRBV2|.
TGTGCCAGCAGTGTTGGACAGAGCTCCTATAATTCACCCCTCCACTTT
CASSVGQSSYNSPLHF
>TRBJ1-2|once|TRBV19|TRBD1
TGTGCCAGCAACCCCACACAGGGGGCCTATGGCTACACCTTC
CASNPTQGAYGYTF
>TRBJ1-1|many|TRBV6-5|.
TGTGCCAGCAGCCAAGACACCCTCGGCACTGAAGCTTTCTTT
CASSQDTLGTEAFF
>TRBJ1-1|.|TRBV19|.
TGTGCCAGTAGTATAGGGGAATGGACAGCTAGGAACACTGAAGCTTTCTTT
CASSIGEWTARNTEAFF
>TRBJ2-2|.|TRBV19|.
TGTGCCAGTAGGAACGGGGGGCGTGGCACCGGGGAGCTGTTTTTT
CASRNGGRGTGELFF
>TRBJ1-1|few|TRBV27|.
TGTGCCAGCAGTTTCGGCGGGAACACTGAAGCTTTCTTT
CASSFGGNTEAFF
>TRBJ1-1|.|TRBV19|TRBD1
TGTGCCAGTAGTATCAACCAGGGGGACACTGAAGCTTTCTTT
CASSINQGDTEAFF
>TRBJ2-7|.|TRBV7-9|TRBD1
TGTGCCAGCAGCTTAGGTGGACGGACAGGGGTCGAGCAGTACTTC
CASSLGGRTGVEQYF
>TRBJ2-7|once|TRBV2|TRBD1
TGTGCCAGCAGGGGGGACAGCCCCTACGAGCAGTACTTC
CASRGDSPYEQYF
>TRBJ2-5|.|TRBV6-6|TRBD2
TGTGCCAGCAGTTACGGAGCGGGAGGGGAGACCCAGTACTTC
CASSYGAGGETQYF
>TRBJ1-2|.|TRBV14|TRBD1
TGTGCCAGCAGCCAAGCCGGGACAGGTATCCTTTATGGCTACACCTTC
CASSQAGTGILYGYTF
>TRBJ1-1|.|TRBV10-3|.
TGTGCCATCAGTGACAGGAACACTGAAGCTTTCTTT
CAISDRNTEAFF
>TRBJ1-2|.|TRBV25-1|TRBD1
TGTGCCAGCAGGGGACCTGGACAGGGCTATGGCTACACCTTC
CASRGPGQGYGYTF
>TRBJ1-1|.|TRBV5-1|TRBD1
TGCGCCAGCAGCTTATCCGGGACAGGGCTGAACACTGAAGCTTTCTTT
CASSLSGTGLNTEAFF
>TRBJ1-5|.|TRBV5-6|.
TGTGCCAGCAGCTTGAGCAGGGTAGGAGCCCCCCAGCATTTT
CASSLSRVGAPQHF
>TRBJ2-3|.|TRBV11-1|TRBD1
TGTGCCAGCAGCCCCCCAGGACAGGGATACACAGATACGCAGTATTTT
CASSPPGQGYTDTQYF
>TRBJ1-5|.|TRBV28|.
TGTGCCAGCAGGGGGGGAGCGGGTACCGATCAGCCCCAGCATTTT
CASRGGAGTDQPQHF